The T cell receptor beta chain under discussion was sequenced for a study of blood T cell repertoires in COVID-19. For the study at large: Sites across the United States, Italy and Spain contributed samples from acute and convalescent COVID-19. PBMCs, B-cell-depleted T cells, or T cells provided the cDNA or gDNA that made up the material.

Germline assignment: CDR1 LGHNA and CDR2 YNFKEQ. The CDR3 extends over 17 amino acids. V trimming: 0 bases; J trimming: 4 bases; junction bases outside the gene matches: 8. In the authors' methods: Reference gene primers were amplified, and this amplification served to estimate nucleated cell counts. Sequenced by immunoSEQ multiplex PCR; TCRdb stores in-frame clones only, minus some. The D gene and trimming were derived from the DNA, and the V and J assignments and clone size from that table. The table includes hundreds of thousands of clones, around 87% detected once. The sample was peripheral blood. The clonotype originates from a man in his 70s with acute or convalescent COVID-19. The chain recombines TRBV4-2 with TRBJ2-3; TRBD2 matches at 9 bases. The CDR3 DNA reads as TGTGCCAGCAGCCAAGATTTGGCTAGCGGGATCGCAGATACGCAGTATTTT. It translates to CASSQDLASGIADTQYF.